This T cell receptor (beta chain) comes out of a study of T cells in women clearing cervical HPV infection. The CDR3 is made up of 12 amino acids. Germline V gene lookup returns CDR1 SNHLY and CDR2 FYNNEI. Trimming shortened V by 10 bases and J by 3 bases, and 12 bases separated the two germline ends. With respect to this clone: Coverage ceases 3 residues before the CDR3 finishes, and the germline J gene fills in the end.

Sequenced by immunoSEQ multiplex PCR; TCRdb stores in-frame clones only, minus some. The table lists tens of thousands of clones. This chain uses TRBV2 with TRBJ1-2; maybe TRBD1 (6 bases). The sample comprised blood buffy coat. The source is a woman between 18 and 75 years old with a cervical HPV16 infection that either progressed to CIN3+ or cleared (not recorded which). The CDR3 loop reads CATTGQYYGYTF. The part of the CDR3 DNA that was read is TGTGCCACCACCGGACAGTACTATGGC.